This passage covers 19 T cell receptor beta chains from one sample sequenced in a study of shared clonotypes between healthy human individuals. Profiling relied on immunoSEQ multiplex PCR, and the TCRdb table lists in-frame clones only, not all of them. Among roughly 700,000 clones listed, around 67% were seen once. Input material: memory CD4+ T cells sorted from blood. Indicated subset: CD45RA-negative fraction. These receptors came from a woman younger than 45 in good health.

This clone appeared a few times. A far bigger clonotype differs at one base, so this is likely a read error. V and J are TRBV7-8 and TRBJ2-2; 7 bases map to TRBD1. The CDR3 spans 13 residues. V lost 5 bases and J lost 5; bases outside the gene matches: 2. Germline V gene lookup returns CDR1 SGHVS and CDR2 FQNEAQ. CDR3: CASSVQGTGELFF. In DNA form, the CDR3 reads TGTGCCAGCAGCGTACAGGGGACCGGGGAGCTGTTTTTT.

This clone was recorded only once. The gene calls are TRBV4-1 and TRBJ2-1, with D perhaps matching TRBD2 (7 bases). Trimming took off 2 bases at V and 4 bases at J, with 24 bases between the two ends. The CDR3 extends over 19 amino acids. CDR1 MGHRA and CDR2 YSYEKL come from the germline V gene. CDR3 nucleotide sequence: TGCGCCAGCAGCCAAATCCTCGTCAGGGGTAGCGGGTCGTACAATGAGCAGTTCTTC. Its protein is CASSQILVRGSGSYNEQFF.

A single count supports this clone. The chain is built from TRBV2 and TRBJ2-5; D might be TRBD1 (5 bases). Germline loops: CDR1 SNHLY, CDR2 FYNNEI. The V gene lost 5 bases and the J gene lost 3 bases, with 16 bases spanning the gap. The CDR3 length is 15 residues. CDR3 nucleotides: TGTGCCAGCAGTAACCCGGCCGCGACAGAAGAGACCCAGTACTTC. Its protein is CASSNPAATEETQYF.

This chain uses TRBV14 with TRBJ1-1; D not resolved. Trimming pared 5 bases from V and 0 bases from J, leaving 10 bases between. CDR3 length equals 14 residues. The germline V gene encodes CDR1 SGHDN and CDR2 FVKESK. As DNA, the CDR3 is TGTGCCAGCAGCTTTGGACGGTTGAACACTGAAGCTTTCTTT. Its translation: CASSFGRLNTEAFF.

This clone appeared a few times. This CDR3 reads CASSHGLAGGLFGNEQFF. In DNA, the CDR3 is TGTGCCAGCAGCCATGGCTTAGCGGGAGGGCTATTTGGGAATGAGCAGTTCTTC. The chain links TRBV4-2 to TRBJ2-1, with TRBD2 matching over 11 bases. V lost 3 bases to trimming and J lost 7 bases; unmatched junction nucleotides: 14. Germline V gives CDR1 LGHNA, CDR2 YNFKEQ. The CDR3 is 18 residues long.

This clone has only a few counts. The chain joins TRBV6-5 to TRBJ2-5, with D possibly TRBD2 on 6 matching bases. Germline V lookup: CDR1 MNHEY, CDR2 SVGAGI. There are 14 residues in the CDR3. V lost 0 bases to trimming and J lost 6 bases, with 11 bases between them. CDR3 residues: CASSYSIGGQTQYF. DNA of the CDR3: TGTGCCAGCAGTTACTCGATCGGGGGACAGACCCAGTACTTC.

This sequence joins TRBV27 and TRBJ2-3, with TRBD1 as a possible D gene (7 bases). The CDR3 runs 12 residues. Between the trimmed V and J ends, which lost 10 bases and 6 bases, there was a span of 14 bases. The V gene's germline CDR1 is MNHEY and CDR2 SMNVEV (reference sequence). The CDR3 sequence: CATGGPTDTQYF. CDR3 bases: TGTGCCACAGGGGGGCCTACGGATACGCAGTATTTT.

This rearrangement joins TRBV6-5 to TRBJ1-1, with D possibly TRBD1 on 6 matching bases. The CDR3 has 14 residues. V gave up 8 bases and J gave up 8 bases, with 21 bases separating them. Germline assignment: CDR1 MNHEY and CDR2 SVGAGI. The CDR3 sequence is CASSRTGNQREAFF. CDR3 DNA sequence: TGTGCCAGCTCCCGAACAGGGAACCAGAGGGAAGCTTTCTTT.

The chain joins TRBV6-6 to TRBJ1-2, with 7 bases aligning to TRBD1. V lost 5 bases, J lost 8 bases, and 5 bases stayed unmatched. This CDR3 contains 12 residues. CDR1 MNHNY and CDR2 SVGAGI come from the germline V gene (reference sequence). CDR3 sequence: CASSDRDEGYTF. The DNA of the CDR3 is TGTGCCAGCAGTGACAGGGATGAGGGCTACACCTTC.

The chain combines TRBV2 with TRBJ2-3; TRBD1 agrees at 7 bases. CDR3 size: 15 residues. The V gene's germline CDR1 is SNHLY and CDR2 FYNNEI. J was trimmed by 0 bases and V by 6 bases; bases with no gene match: 6. The CDR3 reads CASSTPGQSTDTQYF. In DNA form, the CDR3 reads TGTGCCAGCAGCACCCCGGGACAGAGCACAGATACGCAGTATTTT.

The genes are TRBV28 and TRBJ1-1; 11 nucleotides match TRBD1. The CDR3 runs to 14 residues. With 7 bases clipped from V and 4 bases from J, the junction kept 5 bases outside the gene matches. Germline assignment: CDR1 MDHEN and CDR2 SYDVKM. CDR3 in DNA: TGTGCCAGCACTTTGGACAGGGGGCTCACTGAAGCTTTCTTT. Translating it yields CASTLDRGLTEAFF.

The chain recombines TRBV7-9 with TRBJ2-1; D is perhaps TRBD2 (6 bases). With 7 bases removed from V and 5 bases from J, the gap between germline ends came to 15 bases. The CDR3 is made up of 14 amino acids. Germline V gene lookup returns CDR1 SEHNR and CDR2 FQNEAQ (reference sequence). The CDR3 DNA reads as TGTGCCAGCACCGATACTAGCCGGGACAATGAGCAGTTCTTC. Residues: CASTDTSRDNEQFF. Full variable domain (outside the CDR3, taken from reference TRBV7-9 and TRBJ2-1): DTGVSQNPRHKITKRGQNVTFRCDPISEHNRLYWYRQTLGQGPEFLTYFQNEAQLEKSRLLSDRFSAERPKGSFSTLEIQRTEQGDSAMYLCASTDTSRDNEQFFGPGTRLTVL.

The gene calls are TRBV28 and TRBJ2-3; 9 nucleotides line up with TRBD1. V dropped 5 bases and J dropped 5; count of bases not matched to a gene: 11. Germline V gives CDR1 MDHEN, CDR2 SYDVKM. The CDR3 has 16 amino acids. CDR3 residues: CASSPMGQGGRDTQYF. For the CDR3, the DNA is TGTGCCAGCAGTCCTATGGGACAGGGTGGAAGAGATACGCAGTATTTT.

The V and J genes are TRBV6-5 and TRBJ1-1; no reliable D call. Trimming left V 8 bases short and J 4 bases short, with 8 bases between. Germline lookup yields CDR1 MNHEY and CDR2 SVGAGI. The length of the CDR3 is 11 residues. CDR3 nucleotide sequence: TGTGCCAGCCGTGCGGCCACTGAAGCTTTCTTT. It yields the protein CASRAATEAFF.

This CDR3 reads CAISDKGADTEAFF. The CDR3 region has the DNA TGTGCCATCAGTGATAAGGGGGCGGACACTGAAGCTTTCTTT. The chain recombines TRBV10-3 with TRBJ1-1, with 7 bases fitting TRBD1. The V and J ends lost 3 bases and 3 bases, in that order; junction bases with no gene match: 4. Germline-derived CDR1 and CDR2 are ENHRY and SYGVKD. The CDR3 totals 14 residues.

In nucleotides, the CDR3 is TGTGCCAGCAGCCCGCGGTGGAGCGGGAGCTATGAGCAGTTCTTC. This codes for CASSPRWSGSYEQFF. The chain recombines TRBV9 with TRBJ2-1, with 8 bases that match TRBD2. The germline V gene encodes CDR1 SGDLS and CDR2 YYNGEE. After removal of 4 bases from V and 8 bases from J, the junction contained 11 bases not matched to a gene. The CDR3 sequence is 15 residues long. The variable domain in full, with the rest retrieved from reference TRBV9 and TRBJ2-1, is DSGVTQTPKHLITATGQRVTLRCSPRSGDLSVYWYQQSLDQGLQFLIQYYNGEERAKGNILERFSAQQFPDLHSELNLSSLELGDSALYFCASSPRWSGSYEQFFGPGTRLTVL.

This chain links TRBV29-1 with TRBJ1-3, with D uncertain. Germline CDR1 and CDR2: SQVTM and ANQGSEA. This CDR3 has 13 amino acids. Trimming removed 6 bases from V and 0 bases from J, with 9 bases in between. The CDR3 here is CSVPDGSGNTIYF. The CDR3 bases are TGCAGCGTCCCGGACGGCTCTGGAAACACCATATATTTT.

The chain has TRBV28 and TRBJ1-1; TRBD1 is a possible D gene (6 bases). The V and J ends lost 6 bases and 9 bases respectively, with 17 bases between them. CDR1 is MDHEN and CDR2 is SYDVKM in the germline V gene. The CDR3 is 13 residues long. The CDR3 sequence: CASSQPPGQQAFF. CDR3 DNA: TGTGCCAGCAGCCAACCACCGGGACAACAAGCTTTCTTT. Combining the CDR3 with reference TRBV28 and TRBJ1-1 gives the whole variable domain DVKVTQSSRYLVKRTGEKVFLECVQDMDHENMFWYRQDPGLGLRLIYFSYDVKMKEKGDIPEGYSVSREKKERFSLILESASTNQTSMYLCASSQPPGQQAFFGQGTRLTVV.

This clone has a handful of counts. V usage is TRBV9 and J usage is TRBJ1-5, with D perhaps TRBD1 (6 bases). The CDR3 runs to 14 residues. Between the trimmed V and J ends, which lost 3 bases and 1 base, there was a span of 8 bases. Germline V gene data show CDR1 as SGDLS and CDR2 as YYNGEE. CDR3 amino acids: CASSEGTSNQPQHF. The CDR3 DNA is TGTGCCAGCAGCGAAGGGACAAGCAATCAGCCCCAGCATTTT.